A single sample is the source of the 4 T cell receptor beta chains below, sequenced in a study of CD8 T cells in ankylosing spondylitis (dated 2017 in TCRdb). The protocol used for the library was 5' RACE. Sequenced using an Illumina HiSeq 2500. TCRdb ran its own pipeline on the public reads, namely fastp trimming at Q25 and MiXCR clone calling, and kept in-frame beta chains. When rows share a CDR3 protein, they turn into one entry using the most common DNA and genes. For this sample the table gives about 260,000 distinct CDR3 sequences, of which about 24% were detected only once. Jointly, the top ten make up roughly 0.67% of the sample. Sequencing input: blood, either unsorted or a sorted T cell fraction (not recorded which). Receptor source: a male donor with ankylosing spondylitis or in good health (not recorded which).

This clonotype was found a few times. The rearrangement joins TRBV20-1 to TRBJ2-3, with 16 bases identical to TRBD2. The length of the CDR3 is 18 residues. The V and J ends lost 1 base and 7 bases, in that order; junction bases with no gene match: 11. Per the germline V gene, CDR1 is DFQATT and CDR2 is SNEGSKA (reference sequence). The CDR3 coding sequence is TGCAGTGCTAGAGTGCCCGGGACTAGCGGGGGGGGCTCACATACGCAGTATTTT. This gives the protein CSARVPGTSGGGSHTQYF.

The chain carries TRBV7-9 and TRBJ2-7; D is undetermined. The CDR3 has 11 residues. The germline V and J ends were trimmed by 6 bases and 6 bases, with 9 bases remaining between them. Germline V gene data show CDR1 as SEHNR and CDR2 as FQNEAQ (reference sequence). The DNA for the CDR3 is TGTGCCAGCAGGTTACACGGCGAGCAGTACTTC. It codes for CASRLHGEQYF.

This clonotype was found a few times. This chain joins TRBV4-1 and TRBJ2-7; D ambiguous. This CDR3 contains 15 residues. Germline values: CDR1 MGHRA, CDR2 YSYEKL. Trimming pared 0 bases from V and 0 bases from J, leaving 9 bases between. DNA for the CDR3: TGCGCCAGCAGCCAAGATCGGACCAGCTCCTACGAGCAGTACTTC. Translation gives CASSQDRTSSYEQYF.

V usage is TRBV20-1 and J usage is TRBJ2-1; D might be TRBD1 (7 bases). Trimming cost V 3 bases and J 4 bases, with 13 bases left between them. Germline CDR1 reads DFQATT; CDR2 reads SNEGSKA (reference sequence). The CDR3 runs 14 residues. This CDR3 reads CSASRQGGYNEQFF. DNA of the CDR3: TGCAGTGCTAGTAGGCAGGGGGGATACAATGAGCAGTTCTTC.